This T cell receptor (beta chain) was sequenced during a study of blood T cell repertoires in COVID-19. Method: immunoSEQ multiplex PCR; TCRdb's copy keeps in-frame clones and lacks some. The top ten hold approximately 6% of the sample, which has around 250,000 clones, approximately 82% seen once. CDR1 is LNHDA and CDR2 is SQIVND in the germline V gene (reference sequence). V lost 9 bases and J 2 bases, leaving 17 bases between the germline ends. CDR3 length: 15 amino acids. The sample taken for sequencing was peripheral blood. The V gene is TRBV19, the J gene TRBJ2-1, with D maybe TRBD2 (6 bases). The receptor was isolated from a man older than 75 with acute or convalescent COVID-19. The CDR3 region is CASTPEGRPYNEQFF. CDR3 nucleotides: TGTGCCAGCACCCCAGAGGGGAGGCCCTACAATGAGCAGTTCTTC.